This T cell receptor beta chain was obtained from a study of T cell repertoires in cytomegalovirus infection. In the study overall: Indications of both CMV infection and matching HLA type were provided by public TCR beta signatures. The study's findings and limits: Dominating the ex vivo response were HLA-C-restricted CMV-specific TCR beta clonotypes. The cumulative frequency of public TCR beta families identified carriers of CMV plus the relevant HLA.

V shed 6 bases and J shed 5 bases, with 24 bases lying between them. Germline loops: CDR1 DFQATT, CDR2 SNEGSKA (reference sequence). This CDR3 comprises 16 residues. This clonotype was observed a few times. Its antigen is currently unknown. TCRdb reprocessed the reads via MiXCR and lists one record per CDR3 protein. The table includes over 90,000 distinct CDR3 sequences, 15% to 20% detected once. The sample comprised PBMCs. This sequence originates from a human donor in good health (CMV status not recorded). Some clones in this sample may be carry-over from other donors' samples. The rearrangement joins TRBV20-1 to TRBJ2-3; a possible D gene is TRBD2 (7 bases). In DNA, the CDR3 is TGCAGTGCGGAAGCGGGGACACCTCCCCCAAAAGATACGCAGTATTTT. This codes for CSAEAGTPPPKDTQYF.